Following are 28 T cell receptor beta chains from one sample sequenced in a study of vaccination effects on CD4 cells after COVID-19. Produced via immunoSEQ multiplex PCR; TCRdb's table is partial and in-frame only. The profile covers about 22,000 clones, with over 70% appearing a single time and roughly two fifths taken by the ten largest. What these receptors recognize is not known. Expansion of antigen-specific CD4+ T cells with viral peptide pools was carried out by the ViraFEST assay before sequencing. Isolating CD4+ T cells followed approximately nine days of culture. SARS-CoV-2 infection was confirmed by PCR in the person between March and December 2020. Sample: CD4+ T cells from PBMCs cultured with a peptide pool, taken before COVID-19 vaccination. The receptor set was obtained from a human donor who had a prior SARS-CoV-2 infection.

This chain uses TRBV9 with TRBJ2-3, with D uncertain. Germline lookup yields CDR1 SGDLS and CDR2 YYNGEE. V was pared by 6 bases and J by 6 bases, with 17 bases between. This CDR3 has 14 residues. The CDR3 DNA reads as TGTGCCAGCACCATAGGGTGGGATGCCGATACGCAGTATTTT. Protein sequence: CASTIGWDADTQYF.

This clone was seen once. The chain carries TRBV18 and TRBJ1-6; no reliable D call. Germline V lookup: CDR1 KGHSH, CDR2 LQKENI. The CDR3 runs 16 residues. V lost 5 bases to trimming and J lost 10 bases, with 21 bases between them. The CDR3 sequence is CASSKNWAAADSPLHF. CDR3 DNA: TGTGCCAGCTCAAAGAATTGGGCAGCCGCCGACTCACCCCTCCACTTT.

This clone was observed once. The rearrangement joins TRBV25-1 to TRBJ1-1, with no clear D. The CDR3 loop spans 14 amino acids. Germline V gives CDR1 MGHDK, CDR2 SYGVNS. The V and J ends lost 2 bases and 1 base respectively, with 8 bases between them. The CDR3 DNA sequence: TGTGCCAGCAGTGAAACAGTGGAGAACACTGAAGCTTTCTTT. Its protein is CASSETVENTEAFF.

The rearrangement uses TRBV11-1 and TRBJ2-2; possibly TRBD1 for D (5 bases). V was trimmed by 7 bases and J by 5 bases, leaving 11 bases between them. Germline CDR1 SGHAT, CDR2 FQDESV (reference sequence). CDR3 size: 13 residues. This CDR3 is CASTEGATGELFF. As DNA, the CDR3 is TGTGCCAGCACCGAAGGGGCGACCGGGGAGCTGTTTTTT. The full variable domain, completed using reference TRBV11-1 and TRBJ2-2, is EAEVAQSPRYKITEKSQAVAFWCDPISGHATLYWYRQILGQGPELLVQFQDESVVDDSQLPKDRFSAERLKGVDSTLKIQPAELGDSAMYLCASTEGATGELFFGEGSRLTVL.

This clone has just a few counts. The CDR3 bases are TGTGCCAGCAGCTTAAGCTACTATAATTCACCCCTCCACTTT. This sequence encodes CASSLSYYNSPLHF. The chain combines TRBV11-2 with TRBJ1-6; D ambiguous. Germline-derived CDR1 and CDR2 are SGHAT and FQNNGV. The CDR3 is made up of 14 amino acids. The ends were cut back, 2 bases at V and 3 bases at J, with 5 bases in the middle. Looking up the rest from reference TRBV11-2 and TRBJ1-6 gives the full variable domain: EAGVAQSPRYKIIEKRQSVAFWCNPISGHATLYWYQQILGQGPKLLIQFQNNGVVDDSQLPKDRFSAERLKGVDSTLKIQPAKLEDSAVYLCASSLSYYNSPLHFGNGTRLTVT.

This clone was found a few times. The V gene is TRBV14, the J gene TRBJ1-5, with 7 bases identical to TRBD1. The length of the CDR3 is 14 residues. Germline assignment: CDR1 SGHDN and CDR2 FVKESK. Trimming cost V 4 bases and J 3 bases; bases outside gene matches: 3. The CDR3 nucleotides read TGTGCCAGCAGCCTGACAGGGCCCAATCAGCCCCAGCATTTT. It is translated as CASSLTGPNQPQHF.

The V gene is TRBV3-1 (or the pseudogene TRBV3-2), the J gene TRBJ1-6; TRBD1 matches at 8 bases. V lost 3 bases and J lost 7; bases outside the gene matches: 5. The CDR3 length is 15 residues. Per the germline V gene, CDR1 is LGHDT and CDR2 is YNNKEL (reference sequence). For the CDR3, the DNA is TGTGCCAGCAGCCATCAAGACAGGGGAAATTCACCCCTCCACTTT. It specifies CASSHQDRGNSPLHF.

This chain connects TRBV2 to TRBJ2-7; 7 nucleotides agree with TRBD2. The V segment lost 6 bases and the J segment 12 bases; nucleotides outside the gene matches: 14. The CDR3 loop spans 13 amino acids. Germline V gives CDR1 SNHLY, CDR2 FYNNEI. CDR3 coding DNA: TGTGCCAGCAGGGAGGGACTAACCCTTGGAACGTACTTC. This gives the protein CASREGLTLGTYF. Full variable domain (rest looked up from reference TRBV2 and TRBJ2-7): EPEVTQTPSHQVTQMGQEVILRCVPISNHLYFYWYRQILGQKVEFLVSFYNNEISEKSEIFDDQFSVERPDGSNFTLKIRSTKLEDSAMYFCASREGLTLGTYFGPGTRLTVT.

The CDR3 DNA reads as TGTGCCAGCAGTCCCAGCCTGACTAGCGGGGGGCTTAACGAGCAGTACTTC. It is translated as CASSPSLTSGGLNEQYF. This chain connects TRBV3-1 (or the pseudogene TRBV3-2) to TRBJ2-7, with 13 bases that match TRBD2. The CDR3 spans 17 residues. Germline V gene lookup returns CDR1 LGHDT and CDR2 YNNKEL (reference sequence). The J segment lost 5 bases and the V segment lost 6 bases, leaving 13 bases of the junction unmatched.

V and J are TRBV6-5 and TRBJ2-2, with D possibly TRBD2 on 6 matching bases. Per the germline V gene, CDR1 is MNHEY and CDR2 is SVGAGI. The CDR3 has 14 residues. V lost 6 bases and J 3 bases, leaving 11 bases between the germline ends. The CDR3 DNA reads TGTGCCAGCAGACCGGACTATTACACCGGGGAGCTGTTTTTT. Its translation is CASRPDYYTGELFF.

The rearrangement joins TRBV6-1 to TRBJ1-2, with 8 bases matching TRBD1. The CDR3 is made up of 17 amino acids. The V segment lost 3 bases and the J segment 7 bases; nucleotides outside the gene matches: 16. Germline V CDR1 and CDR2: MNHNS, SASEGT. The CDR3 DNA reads TGTGCCAGCAGTGATAGACCCTGGACAGGGATAGACGGTGGCTACACCTTC. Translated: CASSDRPWTGIDGGYTF.

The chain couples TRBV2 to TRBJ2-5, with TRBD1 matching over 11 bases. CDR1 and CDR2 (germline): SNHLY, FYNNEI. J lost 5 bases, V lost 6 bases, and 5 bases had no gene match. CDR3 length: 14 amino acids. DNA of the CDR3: TGTGCCAGCAGAGGGACAGGGGGGTGGGAGACCCAGTACTTC. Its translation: CASRGTGGWETQYF.

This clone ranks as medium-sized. The CDR3 bases are TGCGCCAGCAGCCAAGATCCTAGAGGCACAGATACGCAGTATTTT. This gives the protein CASSQDPRGTDTQYF. The rearrangement uses TRBV4-3 and TRBJ2-3; D remains unclear. The germline CDR1 and CDR2 sequences are LGHNA and YSLEER. The germline V and J ends were trimmed by 0 bases and 1 base, with 8 bases remaining between them. The CDR3 totals 15 residues.

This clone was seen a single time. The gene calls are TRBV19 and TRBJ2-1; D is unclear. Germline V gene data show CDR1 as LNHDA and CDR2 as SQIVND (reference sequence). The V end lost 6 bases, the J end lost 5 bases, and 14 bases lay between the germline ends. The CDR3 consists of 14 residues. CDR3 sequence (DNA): TGTGCCAGTAGCAGACATCTTATGAACAATGAGCAGTTCTTC. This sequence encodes CASSRHLMNNEQFF.

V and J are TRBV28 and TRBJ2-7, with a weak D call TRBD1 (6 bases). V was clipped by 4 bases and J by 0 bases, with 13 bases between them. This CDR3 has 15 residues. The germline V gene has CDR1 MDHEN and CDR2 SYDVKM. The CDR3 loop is CASSSGQSSSYEQYF. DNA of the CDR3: TGTGCCAGCAGTTCCGGACAGTCAAGCTCCTACGAGCAGTACTTC.

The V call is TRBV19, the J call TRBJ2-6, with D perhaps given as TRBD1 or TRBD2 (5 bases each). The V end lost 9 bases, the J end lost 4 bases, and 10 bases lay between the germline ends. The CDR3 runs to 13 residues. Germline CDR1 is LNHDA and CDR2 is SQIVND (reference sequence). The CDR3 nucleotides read TGTGCCAGACGAGGGGCCGGGGCCAACGTCCTGACTTTC. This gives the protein CARRGAGANVLTF.

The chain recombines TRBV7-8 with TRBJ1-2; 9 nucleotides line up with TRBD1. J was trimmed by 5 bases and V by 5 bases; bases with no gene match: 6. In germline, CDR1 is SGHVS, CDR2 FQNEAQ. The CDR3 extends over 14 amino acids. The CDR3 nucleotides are TGTGCCAGCAGCGGCCGGGACAGGGCTTATGGCTACACCTTC. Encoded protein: CASSGRDRAYGYTF.

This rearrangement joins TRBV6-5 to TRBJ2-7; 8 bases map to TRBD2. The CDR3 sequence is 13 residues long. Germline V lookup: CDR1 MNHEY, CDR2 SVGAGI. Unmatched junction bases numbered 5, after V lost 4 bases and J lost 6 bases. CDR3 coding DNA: TGTGCCAGCAGTTCAGCGGGGGTAGGCGAGCAGTACTTC. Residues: CASSSAGVGEQYF.

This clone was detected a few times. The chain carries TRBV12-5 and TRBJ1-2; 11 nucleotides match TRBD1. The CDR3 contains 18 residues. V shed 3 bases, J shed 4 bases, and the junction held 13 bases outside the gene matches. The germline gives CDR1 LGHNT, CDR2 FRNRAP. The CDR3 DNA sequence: TGTGCTAGTGGTTTTAAAAACGGGACAGGGGGTCTTAGCTATGGCTACACCTTC. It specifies CASGFKNGTGGLSYGYTF.

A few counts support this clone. The CDR3 here is CASSVRGSYNEQFF. The CDR3 nucleotides are TGTGCCAGCAGCGTACGGGGGAGCTACAATGAGCAGTTCTTC. This sequence joins TRBV9 and TRBJ2-1; D might be TRBD2 (6 bases). V shed 1 base and J shed 3 bases, with 8 bases lying between them. CDR1 and CDR2 from the germline V gene are SGDLS and YYNGEE. This CDR3 has 14 amino acids.

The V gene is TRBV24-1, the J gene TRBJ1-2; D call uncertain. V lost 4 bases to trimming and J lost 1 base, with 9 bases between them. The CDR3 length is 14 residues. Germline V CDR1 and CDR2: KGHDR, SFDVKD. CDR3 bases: TGTGCCACCAGTGACCAGACGGTTAACTATGGCTACACCTTC. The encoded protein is CATSDQTVNYGYTF.

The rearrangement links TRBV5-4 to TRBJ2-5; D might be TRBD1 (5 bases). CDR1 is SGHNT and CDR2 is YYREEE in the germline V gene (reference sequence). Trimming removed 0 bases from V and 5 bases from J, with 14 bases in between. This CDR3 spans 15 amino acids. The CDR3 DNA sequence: TGTGCCAGCAGCTTGGGAGCCAGGGATCAGGAGACCCAGTACTTC. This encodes CASSLGARDQETQYF.

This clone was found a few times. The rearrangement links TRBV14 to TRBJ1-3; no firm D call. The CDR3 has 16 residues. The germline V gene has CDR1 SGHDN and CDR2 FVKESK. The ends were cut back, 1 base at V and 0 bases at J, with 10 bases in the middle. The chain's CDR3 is CASSQAVSNSGNTIYF. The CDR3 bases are TGTGCCAGCAGCCAAGCGGTCAGCAACTCTGGAAACACCATATATTTT.

In DNA, the CDR3 is TGTGCCTGGAGCCGGGGGGACAGCCCGCGTCTGTTCTTC. It is translated as CAWSRGDSPRLFF. The chain is built from TRBV30 and TRBJ2-1; D possibly matches TRBD1 or TRBD2 (7 bases each). V shed 3 bases and J shed 15 bases, with 21 bases lying between them. Germline V gene sequence: CDR1 GTSNPN, CDR2 SVGIG (reference sequence). This CDR3 has 13 residues.

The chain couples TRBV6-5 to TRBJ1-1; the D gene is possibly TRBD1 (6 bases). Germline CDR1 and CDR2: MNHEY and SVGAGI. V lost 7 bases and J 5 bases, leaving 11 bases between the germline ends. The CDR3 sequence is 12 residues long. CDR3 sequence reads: CASNPGQTEAFF. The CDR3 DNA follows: TGTGCCAGCAACCCCGGACAGACTGAAGCTTTCTTT.

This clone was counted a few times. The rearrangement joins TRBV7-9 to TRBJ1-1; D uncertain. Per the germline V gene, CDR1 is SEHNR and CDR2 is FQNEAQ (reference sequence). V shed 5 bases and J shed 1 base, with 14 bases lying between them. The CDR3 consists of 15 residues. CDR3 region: CASSGLDGKNTEAFF. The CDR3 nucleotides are TGTGCCAGCAGCGGCTTGGACGGAAAGAACACTGAAGCTTTCTTT.

DNA for the CDR3: TGCGCCAGCAGCCCATCCCTCCCACTAGCGGGAGTGGCAGATACGCAGTATTTT. Translation: CASSPSLPLAGVADTQYF. The gene calls are TRBV4-3 and TRBJ2-3; 11 nucleotides agree with TRBD2. CDR3 length: 18 amino acids. The V gene end was trimmed by 4 bases and the J gene end by 4 bases; junction bases not matched to a gene: 13. The germline V gene has CDR1 LGHNA and CDR2 YSLEER.

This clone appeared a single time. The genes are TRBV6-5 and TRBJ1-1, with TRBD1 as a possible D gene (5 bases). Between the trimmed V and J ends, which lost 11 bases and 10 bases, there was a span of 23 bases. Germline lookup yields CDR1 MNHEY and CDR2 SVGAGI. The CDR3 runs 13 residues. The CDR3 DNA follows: TGTGCCGGGGGTTTGACTCCCCTGGTCGGAGCTTTCTTT. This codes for CAGGLTPLVGAFF.